The 29 T cell receptor beta chains presented below share a single source sample, sequenced in a study of cytomegalovirus exposure and HLA in healthy donors. The repertoire was sequenced with immunoSEQ multiplex PCR; TCRdb's copy has only in-frame clones and lacks some. The sample holds some 320,000 clones, roughly nine tenths seen once. Input material: PBMCs. All receptors come from a woman aged 30 to 39 in good health and CMV-seropositive.

This chain links TRBV4-1 with TRBJ1-5; TRBD1 aligns across 7 bases. V was pared by 4 bases and J by 4 bases, with 10 bases of the junction left unmatched. CDR3 length equals 16 residues. The V gene's germline CDR1 is MGHRA and CDR2 YSYEKL. For the CDR3, the DNA is TGCGCCAGCAGCCCGGCTGTTACAGGGGCGAATCAGCCCCAGCATTTT. This sequence encodes CASSPAVTGANQPQHF.

This clone was seen only once. This chain joins TRBV5-1 and TRBJ2-5, with TRBD2 identical over 9 bases. V lost 0 bases to trimming and J lost 6 bases; unmatched junction nucleotides: 6. The CDR3 runs to 15 residues. Germline V gene data show CDR1 as SGHRS and CDR2 as YFSETQ. The CDR3 loop reads CASSLVRGGLKTQYF. The CDR3 DNA sequence: TGCGCCAGCAGCTTGGTGCGGGGGGGCCTGAAGACCCAGTACTTC.

A word on this clone: Other DNA sequences in this specimen translate into the identical CDR3. CDR3 sequence (DNA): TGCAGTGCTCGGGGGACCTACGAGCAGTACTTC. Translated, it gives CSARGTYEQYF. The V gene is TRBV20-1, the J gene TRBJ2-7; D may be TRBD2 (6 bases). The CDR3 totals 11 residues. Germline CDR1 and CDR2: DFQATT and SNEGSKA (reference sequence). Trimming took 5 bases from V and 2 from J, leaving 7 bases between them.

The chain has TRBV28 and TRBJ2-1, with 8 bases matching TRBD2. Germline trimming cut 2 bases from V and 2 bases from J; bases unmatched to any gene: 2. The CDR3 length is 15 residues. Looked up from germline, CDR1 is MDHEN and CDR2 is SYDVKM. The CDR3, as DNA: TGTGCCAGCAGTTTACCAGCGGGAGCCTACAATGAGCAGTTCTTC. Translated: CASSLPAGAYNEQFF.

The chain couples TRBV9 to TRBJ2-1; 10 bases fit TRBD2. After removal of 3 bases from V and 6 bases from J, the junction contained 9 bases not matched to a gene. The CDR3 length is 16 residues. Germline V gives CDR1 SGDLS, CDR2 YYNGEE. CDR3 residues: CASSAGAGGTSNEQFF. CDR3 nucleotide sequence: TGTGCCAGCAGCGCAGGAGCGGGGGGGACTTCCAATGAGCAGTTCTTC.

The rearrangement uses TRBV30 and TRBJ2-1; 10 bases line up with TRBD2. The germline CDR1 and CDR2 sequences are GTSNPN and SVGIG (reference sequence). V lost 2 bases, J lost 7 bases, and 2 bases stayed unmatched. This CDR3 comprises 13 residues. For the CDR3, the DNA is TGTGCCTGGAGTCTAGCGGGGGTAAATGAGCAGTTCTTC. Its translation: CAWSLAGVNEQFF.

The gene calls are TRBV13 and TRBJ2-1; 13 bases fit TRBD2. CDR1 and CDR2 from the germline V gene are PRHDT and FYEKMQ (reference sequence). CDR3 length equals 15 residues. The trim removed 5 bases at V and 8 bases at J, leaving 6 bases unmatched. The CDR3 DNA sequence: TGTGCCAGCAGCACCCGACTAGCGGGAGGATATGAGCAGTTCTTC. It codes for CASSTRLAGGYEQFF.

CDR3 sequence (DNA): TGTGCCAGCAGCGTAGATCCAGGGAACTCACCCCTCCACTTT. This gives the protein CASSVDPGNSPLHF. V and J are TRBV9 and TRBJ1-6, with D perhaps matching TRBD1 (5 bases). The CDR3 runs to 14 residues. CDR1 SGDLS and CDR2 YYNGEE come from the germline V gene. The V gene lost 0 bases and the J gene lost 10 bases, with 11 bases spanning the gap.

CDR3 protein: CASSEAGDSNQPQHF. The CDR3 DNA reads as TGTGCCAGCAGCGAGGCCGGCGATAGCAATCAGCCCCAGCATTTT. This rearrangement joins TRBV9 to TRBJ1-5, with D hard to call. Germline CDR1 is SGDLS and CDR2 is YYNGEE. Deletions cut 3 bases from V and 0 bases from J, with 10 bases between. The CDR3 extends over 15 amino acids.

This rearrangement joins TRBV9 to TRBJ2-3, with 14 nucleotides matching TRBD2. CDR1 and CDR2 (germline): SGDLS, YYNGEE. This CDR3 contains 18 residues. V dropped 0 bases and J dropped 5; count of bases not matched to a gene: 8. CDR3 amino acids: CASSVASTSGGAQDTQYF. For the CDR3, the DNA is TGTGCCAGCAGCGTAGCCTCGACTAGCGGGGGGGCGCAAGATACGCAGTATTTT.

This chain links TRBV28 with TRBJ1-1; the D is unclear. Per germline, CDR1 MDHEN and CDR2 SYDVKM. The V gene lost 2 bases and the J gene lost 3 bases, with 7 bases spanning the gap. This CDR3 is built from 13 residues. The CDR3 nucleotides read TGTGCCAGCAGTTTACACACCTACACTGAAGCTTTCTTT. It encodes CASSLHTYTEAFF.

This chain connects TRBV10-3 to TRBJ2-1; D might be TRBD2 (7 bases). This CDR3 is built from 13 residues. V was cut by 2 bases and J by 13 bases, with 15 bases left in between. Germline V gene sequence: CDR1 ENHRY, CDR2 SYGVKD. The CDR3: CAISEAGARRQFF. The CDR3 nucleotides read TGTGCCATCAGTGAGGCGGGGGCGCGCCGCCAGTTCTTC.

The chain couples TRBV7-2 to TRBJ2-6; the D is unclear. CDR3 size: 14 residues. Germline-derived CDR1 and CDR2 are SGHTA and FQGNSA. The V gene lost 6 bases and the J gene lost 0 bases, with 6 bases spanning the gap. The CDR3 region is CASSRVSGANVLTF. CDR3 nucleotides: TGTGCCAGCAGTCGGGTCTCTGGGGCCAACGTCCTGACTTTC.

This rearrangement joins TRBV9 to TRBJ2-7, with 8 bases fitting TRBD1. The germline gives CDR1 SGDLS, CDR2 YYNGEE. CDR3 size: 14 residues. With 0 bases clipped from V and 4 bases from J, the junction kept 3 bases outside the gene matches. The CDR3 loop reads CASSVGTGRYEQYF. The CDR3 DNA sequence: TGTGCCAGCAGCGTAGGGACAGGGAGGTACGAGCAGTACTTC.

The chain combines TRBV11-1 with TRBJ2-7; perhaps TRBD2 as D (6 bases). The germline CDR1 and CDR2 sequences are SGHAT and FQDESV (reference sequence). There are 16 residues in the CDR3. Trimming removed 0 bases at V and 4 bases at J, with 16 bases between. This CDR3 is CASSLATDGGAYEQYF. The CDR3 DNA sequence: TGTGCCAGCAGCTTAGCGACGGACGGAGGGGCATACGAGCAGTACTTC.

This chain connects TRBV9 to TRBJ2-7; D gene unclear. Germline V CDR1 and CDR2: SGDLS, YYNGEE. The V gene lost 7 bases and the J gene lost 2 bases, with 13 bases spanning the gap. The CDR3 totals 13 residues. The CDR3 nucleotides are TGTGCCAGCTCGACGGGCCGCACCTACGAGCAGTACTTC. Translation: CASSTGRTYEQYF.

The chain is built from TRBV9 and TRBJ2-6; D is uncertain. The CDR3 totals 16 residues. CDR1 and CDR2 (germline): SGDLS, YYNGEE. V was clipped by 4 bases and J by 0 bases, with 11 bases between them. For the CDR3, the DNA is TGTGCCAGCAGCACAAGGACGGTCTCTGGGGCCAACGTCCTGACTTTC. Translating gives CASSTRTVSGANVLTF.

The chain links TRBV5-1 to TRBJ1-2; TRBD1 matches 7 bases. The CDR3 extends over 14 amino acids. Trimming at V came to 3 bases and at J to 3 bases, leaving 5 bases not matched to a gene. From germline, CDR1 is SGHRS and CDR2 YFSETQ. CDR3 region: CASSSEGGDYGYTF. The CDR3 DNA reads TGCGCCAGCAGCTCCGAAGGGGGCGACTATGGCTACACCTTC.

This sequence joins TRBV27 and TRBJ2-1, with D perhaps matching TRBD1 or TRBD2 (5 bases each). The V end lost 3 bases, the J end lost 2 bases, and 8 bases lay between the germline ends. Germline CDR1 MNHEY, CDR2 SMNVEV (reference sequence). CDR3 size: 14 residues. CDR3 protein: CASSFTGPYNEQFF. The CDR3 bases are TGTGCCAGCAGTTTTACGGGACCCTACAATGAGCAGTTCTTC.

The J gene is TRBJ2-4, the V gene TRBV6-5; perhaps TRBD1 as D (5 bases). The CDR3 runs 15 residues. V was trimmed by 2 bases and J by 0 bases, leaving 8 bases between them. From germline, CDR1 is MNHEY and CDR2 SVGAGI. The CDR3, as DNA: TGTGCCAGCAGTTACAGGGGCATAGCCAAAAACATTCAGTACTTC. Translating it yields CASSYRGIAKNIQYF.

The genes are TRBV11-3 and TRBJ2-1; 7 bases align to TRBD2. CDR1 and CDR2 from the germline V gene are SGHNT and YENEEA. This CDR3 is 15 amino acids long. V lost 1 base to trimming and J lost 5 bases; unmatched junction nucleotides: 5. The CDR3 is CASSLGVLADNEQFF. CDR3 sequence (DNA): TGTGCCAGCAGCTTAGGGGTTCTAGCGGACAATGAGCAGTTCTTC.

The V gene is TRBV14, the J gene TRBJ2-7; a possible D gene is TRBD2 (6 bases). The CDR3 contains 13 residues. CDR1 and CDR2 (germline): SGHDN, FVKESK. Trimming cost V 4 bases and J 2 bases, with 9 bases left between them. This chain's CDR3 is CASSLGGTYEQYF. The CDR3 nucleotides are TGTGCCAGCAGCCTTGGAGGGACCTACGAGCAGTACTTC.

The DNA of the CDR3 is TGCGCCAGCAGCCAAGATTATAACAGGGGAAACTATGGCTACACCTTC. Translation gives CASSQDYNRGNYGYTF. The chain carries TRBV4-3 and TRBJ1-2, with 7 bases aligning to TRBD1. The V gene's germline CDR1 is LGHNA and CDR2 YSLEER. The CDR3 is 16 amino acids. Germline trimming cut 0 bases from V and 2 bases from J; bases unmatched to any gene: 6.

This chain uses TRBV1 with TRBJ2-7; the table's TRBD2 call for D was not verified on the DNA. TRBV1 is a documented pseudogene. The length of the CDR3 is 17 residues. DNA for the CDR3: TGCACCAGCAGCCAAAAGCTTCGCGGGGGACTCTCCTACGAGCAGTACTTC. This translates into CTSSQKLRGGLSYEQYF.

The J gene is TRBJ2-7, the V gene TRBV7-9; TRBD2 is a possible D gene (5 bases). The CDR3 totals 12 residues. The V gene lost 4 bases and the J gene lost 4 bases, with 8 bases spanning the gap. CDR1 and CDR2 from the germline V gene are SEHNR and FQNEAQ (reference sequence). The chain's CDR3 is CASSSRGYEQYF. In nucleotides, the CDR3 is TGTGCCAGCAGCTCCCGCGGGTACGAGCAGTACTTC.

The chain combines TRBV4-1 with TRBJ1-5; perhaps TRBD1 as D (6 bases). Per the germline V gene, CDR1 is MGHRA and CDR2 is YSYEKL. Trimming left V 2 bases short and J 7 bases short, with 18 bases between. The CDR3 loop spans 16 amino acids. The CDR3 region is CASSQKVRGRSQPQHF. In DNA, the CDR3 is TGCGCCAGCAGCCAAAAGGTCAGGGGCCGGTCGCAGCCCCAGCATTTT.

The V gene is TRBV7-3, the J gene TRBJ2-3; either TRBD1 or TRBD2 may supply D (6 bases each). The CDR3 has 16 residues. The V end lost 3 bases, the J end lost 2 bases, and 15 bases lay between the germline ends. Germline V gene lookup returns CDR1 SGHTA and CDR2 FQGTGA. The CDR3 nucleotides are TGTGCCAGCAGCTTGAGGGGGGCGGCTACCACAGATACGCAGTATTTT. It encodes CASSLRGAATTDTQYF. Combining the CDR3 with reference TRBV7-3 and TRBJ2-3 gives the whole variable domain GAGVSQTPSNKVTEKGKYVELRCDPISGHTALYWYRQSLGQGPEFLIYFQGTGAADDSGLPNDRFFAVRPEGSVSTLKIQRTERGDSAVYLCASSLRGAATTDTQYFGPGTRLTVL.

CDR3 sequence reads: CASSLEGQVHVNSPLHF. In DNA, the CDR3 is TGCGCCAGCAGCTTGGAGGGACAGGTCCACGTTAATTCACCCCTCCACTTT. The chain links TRBV5-1 to TRBJ1-6; 8 nucleotides agree with TRBD1. The germline V gene has CDR1 SGHRS and CDR2 YFSETQ. J was trimmed by 6 bases and V by 0 bases; bases with no gene match: 8. The CDR3 consists of 17 residues.

This clone was seen a single time. In DNA form, the CDR3 reads TGTGCCAGCAGCTTAGATCCAAGCGGGAGCTACGAGCAGTACTTC. Translation gives CASSLDPSGSYEQYF. The V and J genes are TRBV11-2 and TRBJ2-7; 8 bases are shared with TRBD2. This CDR3 is built from 15 residues. Trimming cost V 0 bases and J 3 bases; bases outside gene matches: 4. Germline CDR1 SGHAT, CDR2 FQNNGV.